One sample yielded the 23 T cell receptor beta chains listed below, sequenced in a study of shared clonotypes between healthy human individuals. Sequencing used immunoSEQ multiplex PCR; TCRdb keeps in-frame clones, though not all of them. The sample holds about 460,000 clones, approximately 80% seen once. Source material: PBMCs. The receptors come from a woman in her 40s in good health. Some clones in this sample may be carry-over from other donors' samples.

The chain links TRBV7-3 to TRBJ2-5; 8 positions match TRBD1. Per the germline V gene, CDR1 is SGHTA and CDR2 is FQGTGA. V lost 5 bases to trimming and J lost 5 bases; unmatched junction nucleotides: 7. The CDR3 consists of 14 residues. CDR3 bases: TGTGCCAGCAGCGTCAGACAGGGGAGCGAGACCCAGTACTTC. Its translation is CASSVRQGSETQYF. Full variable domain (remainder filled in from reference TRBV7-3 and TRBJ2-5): GAGVSQTPSNKVTEKGKYVELRCDPISGHTALYWYRQSLGQGPEFLIYFQGTGAADDSGLPNDRFFAVRPEGSVSTLKIQRTERGDSAVYLCASSVRQGSETQYFGPGTRLLVL.

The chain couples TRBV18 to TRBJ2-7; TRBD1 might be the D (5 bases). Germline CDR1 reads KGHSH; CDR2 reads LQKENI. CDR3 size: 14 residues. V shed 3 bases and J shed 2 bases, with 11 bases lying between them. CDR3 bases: TGTGCCAGCTCACCGACGACAGTTGCCTACGAGCAGTACTTC. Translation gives CASSPTTVAYEQYF.

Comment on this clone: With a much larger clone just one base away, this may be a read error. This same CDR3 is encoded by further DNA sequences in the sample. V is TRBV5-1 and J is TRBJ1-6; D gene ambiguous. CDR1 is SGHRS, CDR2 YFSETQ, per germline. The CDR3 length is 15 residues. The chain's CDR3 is CASSLRQSNNSPLHF. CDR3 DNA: TGCGCCAGCAGCTTGCGGCAGAGTAATAATTCACCCCTCCACTTC.

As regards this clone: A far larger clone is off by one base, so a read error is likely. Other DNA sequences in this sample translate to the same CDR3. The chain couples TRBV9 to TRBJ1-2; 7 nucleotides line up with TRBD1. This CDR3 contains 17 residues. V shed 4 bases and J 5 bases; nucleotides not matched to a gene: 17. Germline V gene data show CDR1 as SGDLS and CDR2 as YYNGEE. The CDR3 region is CASSLRQGPDSLYGYTF. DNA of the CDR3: TGTGCCAGCAGCCTGAGACAGGGCCCCGACTCTTTATATGGCTACACCTTC.

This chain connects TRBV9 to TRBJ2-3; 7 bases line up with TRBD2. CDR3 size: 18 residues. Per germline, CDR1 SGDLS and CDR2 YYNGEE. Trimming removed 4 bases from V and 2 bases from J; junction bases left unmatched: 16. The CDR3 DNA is TGTGCCAGCAGCCCATATGGCTCTAGCGGCCCTTTCACAGATACGCAGTATTTT. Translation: CASSPYGSSGPFTDTQYF.

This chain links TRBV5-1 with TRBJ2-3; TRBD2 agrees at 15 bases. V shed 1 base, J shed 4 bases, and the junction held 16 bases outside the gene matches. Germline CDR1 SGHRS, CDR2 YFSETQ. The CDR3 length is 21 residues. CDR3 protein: CASSLSVNLGTSGRRADTQYF. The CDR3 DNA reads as TGCGCCAGCAGCTTGAGCGTGAACCTGGGGACTAGCGGGAGGAGGGCAGATACGCAGTATTTT.

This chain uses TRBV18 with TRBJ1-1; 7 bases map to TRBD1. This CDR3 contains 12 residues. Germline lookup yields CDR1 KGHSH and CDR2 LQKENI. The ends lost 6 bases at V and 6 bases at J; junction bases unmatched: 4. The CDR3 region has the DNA TGTGCCAGCTCCTACGGACAGGCTGAAGCTTTCTTT. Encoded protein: CASSYGQAEAFF.

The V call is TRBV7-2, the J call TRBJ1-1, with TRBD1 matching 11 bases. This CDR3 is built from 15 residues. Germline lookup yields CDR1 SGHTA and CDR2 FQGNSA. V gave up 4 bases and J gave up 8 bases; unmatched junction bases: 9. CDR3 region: CASSYLRDRGDEAFF. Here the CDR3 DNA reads TGTGCCAGCAGCTACCTCCGGGACAGGGGGGACGAAGCTTTCTTT.

The CDR3 DNA is TGTGCCAGCACGTCGGCGGGAGTTGGTGAGCAGTACTTC. Its protein product is CASTSAGVGEQYF. The chain combines TRBV2 with TRBJ2-7; 7 nucleotides match TRBD2. Germline V gives CDR1 SNHLY, CDR2 FYNNEI. The length of the CDR3 is 13 residues. V lost 7 bases and J lost 7; bases outside the gene matches: 10.

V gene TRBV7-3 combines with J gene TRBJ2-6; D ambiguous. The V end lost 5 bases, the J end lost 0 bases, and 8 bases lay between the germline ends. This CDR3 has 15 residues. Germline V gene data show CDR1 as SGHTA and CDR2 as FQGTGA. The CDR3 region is CASSPLTSGANVLTF. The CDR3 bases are TGTGCCAGCAGCCCCCTGACCTCTGGGGCCAACGTCCTGACTTTC.

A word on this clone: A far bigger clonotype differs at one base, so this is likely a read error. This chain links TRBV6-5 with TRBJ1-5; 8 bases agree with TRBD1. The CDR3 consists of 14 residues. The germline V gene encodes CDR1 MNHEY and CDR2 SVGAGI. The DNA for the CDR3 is TGTGCCACCAGTGAGTCGGCAGGGGGCCGGCCCCAGCATTTT. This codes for CATSESAGGRPQHF.

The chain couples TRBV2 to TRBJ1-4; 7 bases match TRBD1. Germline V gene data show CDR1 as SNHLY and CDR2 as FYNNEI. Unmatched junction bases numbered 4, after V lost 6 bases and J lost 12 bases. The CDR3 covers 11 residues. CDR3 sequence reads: CASRTTGELFF. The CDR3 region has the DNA TGTGCCAGCAGAACTACAGGGGAACTGTTTTTT.

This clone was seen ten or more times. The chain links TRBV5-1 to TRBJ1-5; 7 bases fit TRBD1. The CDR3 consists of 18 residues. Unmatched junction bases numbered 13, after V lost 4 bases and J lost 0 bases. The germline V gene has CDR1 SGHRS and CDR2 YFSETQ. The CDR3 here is CASSPTVGGASSNQPQHF. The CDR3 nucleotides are TGCGCCAGCAGCCCGACGGTAGGGGGCGCGAGTAGCAATCAGCCCCAGCATTTT. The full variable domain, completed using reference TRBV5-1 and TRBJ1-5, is KAGVTQTPRYLIKTRGQQVTLSCSPISGHRSVSWYQQTPGQGLQFLFEYFSETQRNKGNFPGRFSGRQFSNSRSEMNVSTLELGDSALYLCASSPTVGGASSNQPQHFGDGTRLSIL.

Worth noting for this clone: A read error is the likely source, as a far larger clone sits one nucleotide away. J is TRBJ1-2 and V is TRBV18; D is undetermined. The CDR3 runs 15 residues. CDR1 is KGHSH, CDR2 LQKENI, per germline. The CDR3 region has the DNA TGTGCCGGCTCACCACTCCCTAGCCCTAACTATGGCTACACCTTC. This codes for CAGSPLPSPNYGYTF.

The CDR3 nucleotides are TGTGCCAGCAGTGGACCAACGGGCCTCTCTGGAAACACCATATATTTT. This codes for CASSGPTGLSGNTIYF. This rearrangement joins TRBV28 to TRBJ1-3; D gene ambiguous. This CDR3 has 16 amino acids. Trimming removed 5 bases at V and 0 bases at J, with 14 bases between. Germline V gene lookup returns CDR1 MDHEN and CDR2 SYDVKM.

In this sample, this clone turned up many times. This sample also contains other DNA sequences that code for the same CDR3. CDR3 sequence (DNA): TGTGCCAGCAGTCCCCGAGGGACAGGGATCTCCTACGAGCAGTACTTC. The encoded protein is CASSPRGTGISYEQYF. The chain uses TRBV28 and TRBJ2-7; 9 bases line up with TRBD1. The length of the CDR3 is 16 residues. The V gene's germline CDR1 is MDHEN and CDR2 SYDVKM. With 5 bases clipped from V and 0 bases from J, the junction kept 8 bases outside the gene matches.

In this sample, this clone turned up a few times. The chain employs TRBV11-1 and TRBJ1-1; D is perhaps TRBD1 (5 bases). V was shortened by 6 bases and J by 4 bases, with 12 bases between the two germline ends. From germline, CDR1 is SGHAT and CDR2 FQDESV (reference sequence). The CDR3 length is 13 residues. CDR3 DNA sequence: TGTGCCAGCAGTACTCAGGGAGGCACTGAAGCTTTCTTT. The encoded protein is CASSTQGGTEAFF.

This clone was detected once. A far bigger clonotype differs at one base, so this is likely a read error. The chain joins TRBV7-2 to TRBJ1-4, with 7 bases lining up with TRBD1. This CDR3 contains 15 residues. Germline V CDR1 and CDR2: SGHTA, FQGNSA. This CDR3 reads CASSSGGETNEELFF. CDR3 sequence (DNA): TGTGCCAGCAGCTCAGGGGGGGAAACTAATGAAGAACTGTTTTTT.

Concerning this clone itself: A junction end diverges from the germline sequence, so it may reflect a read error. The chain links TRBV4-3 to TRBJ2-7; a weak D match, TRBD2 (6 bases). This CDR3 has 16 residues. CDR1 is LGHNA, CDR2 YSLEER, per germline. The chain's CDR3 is CANSQRLSGLRAEQYF. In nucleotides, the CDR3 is TGCGCCAACAGCCAGAGATTATCGGGACTCCGGGCCGAGCAGTACTTC.

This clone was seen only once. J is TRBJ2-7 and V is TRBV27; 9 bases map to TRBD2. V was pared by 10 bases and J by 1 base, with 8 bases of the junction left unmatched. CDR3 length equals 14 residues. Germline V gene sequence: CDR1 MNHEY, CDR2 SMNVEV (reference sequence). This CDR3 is CATAFSGGSYEQYF. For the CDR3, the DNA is TGTGCCACTGCATTTAGCGGGGGATCCTACGAGCAGTACTTC.

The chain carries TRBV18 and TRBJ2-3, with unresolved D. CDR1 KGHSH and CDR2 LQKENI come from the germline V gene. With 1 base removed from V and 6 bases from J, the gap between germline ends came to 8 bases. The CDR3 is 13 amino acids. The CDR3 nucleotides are TGTGCCAGCTCACCACGGACCAGGGATACGCAGTATTTT. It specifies CASSPRTRDTQYF. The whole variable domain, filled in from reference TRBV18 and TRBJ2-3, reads NAGVMQNPRHLVRRRGQEARLRCSPMKGHSHVYWYRQLPEEGLKFMVYLQKENIIDESGMPKERFSAEFPKEGPSILRIQQVVRGDSAAYFCASSPRTRDTQYFGPGTRLTVL.

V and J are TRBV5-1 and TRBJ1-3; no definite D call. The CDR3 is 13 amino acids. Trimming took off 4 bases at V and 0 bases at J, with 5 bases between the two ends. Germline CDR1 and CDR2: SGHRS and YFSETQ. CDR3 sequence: CASSLPSGNTIYF. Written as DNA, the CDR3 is TGCGCCAGCAGCCTCCCCTCTGGAAACACCATATATTTT.

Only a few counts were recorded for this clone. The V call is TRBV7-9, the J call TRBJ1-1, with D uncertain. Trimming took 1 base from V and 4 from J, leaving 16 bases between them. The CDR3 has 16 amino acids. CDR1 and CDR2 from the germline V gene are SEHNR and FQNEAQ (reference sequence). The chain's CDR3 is CASSLGAGVGSTEAFF. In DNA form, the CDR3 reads TGTGCCAGCAGCTTAGGAGCTGGGGTGGGGAGCACTGAAGCTTTCTTT.